The source of this T cell receptor (beta chain) is a study of identical twins. Findings and caveats of the study: For cord blood, abundant beta clonotypes had fewer insertions, unlike memory repertoires, which showed none. There is a chance that invariant MAIT and iNKT cells partially muddied zero-insertion analyses.

Only a few counts were recorded for this clonotype. Its antigen is unidentified. Germline V CDR1 and CDR2: LGHDT, YNNKEL (reference sequence). This CDR3 has 14 residues. Trimming removed 0 bases at V and 8 bases at J, with 13 bases between. TCRdb redid the calling of the 5' RACE reads with MiXCR, one entry per CDR3 protein. Of about 530,000 distinct CDR3 sequences listed, around 15% are singletons. Healthy Caucasian individuals made up all the donors. These data also formed part of another study, on yellow fever vaccine responses in identical twins. As that study records: In identical twins, vaccine T cell responses appeared partly shared and partly individual.

This TCR came from a woman in her late teens or twenties in good health. What was sequenced was CD4+ T cells sorted from blood. V and J are TRBV3-1 and TRBJ1-2; a weak D match, TRBD1 (5 bases). The CDR3 coding sequence is TGTGCCAGCAGCCAAGAACTCCCAGGGTGGGGCTACACCTTC. This sequence encodes CASSQELPGWGYTF.